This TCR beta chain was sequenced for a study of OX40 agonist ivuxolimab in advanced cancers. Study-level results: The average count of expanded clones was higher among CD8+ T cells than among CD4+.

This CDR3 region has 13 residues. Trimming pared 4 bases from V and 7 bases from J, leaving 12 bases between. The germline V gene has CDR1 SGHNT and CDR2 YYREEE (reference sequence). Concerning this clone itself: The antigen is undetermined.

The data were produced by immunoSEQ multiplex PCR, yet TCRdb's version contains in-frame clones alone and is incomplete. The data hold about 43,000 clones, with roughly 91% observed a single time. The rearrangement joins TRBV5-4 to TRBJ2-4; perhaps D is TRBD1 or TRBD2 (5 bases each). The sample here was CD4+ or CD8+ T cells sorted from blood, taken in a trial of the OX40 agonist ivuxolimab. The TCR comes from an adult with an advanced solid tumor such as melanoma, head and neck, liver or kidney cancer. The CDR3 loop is CASSMSGTNIQYF. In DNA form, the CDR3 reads TGTGCCAGCAGCATGTCAGGGACCAACATTCAGTACTTC. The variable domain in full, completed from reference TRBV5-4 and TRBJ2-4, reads ETGVTQSPTHLIKTRGQQVTLRCSSQSGHNTVSWYQQALGQGPQFIFQYYREEENGRGNFPPRFSGLQFPNYSSELNVNALELDDSALYLCASSMSGTNIQYFGAGTRLSVL.